Listed here are 13 T cell receptor beta chains from one sample, sequenced in a study of control samples from healthy donors and cancer patients. TCRdb keeps only in-frame clones here, not all; method: immunoSEQ multiplex PCR. The data hold tens of thousands of clones, with 92% observed a single time. The sequenced material came from PBMCs. Receptors were obtained from a man aged 35-49 years with colorectal cancer.

The CDR3 protein is CASSQSFYGYTF. CDR3 nucleotides: TGTGCCAGCAGCCAGAGTTTCTATGGCTACACCTTC. This chain connects TRBV12-3 or TRBV12-4 to TRBJ1-2; no clear D gene. With 6 bases removed from V and 4 bases from J, the gap between germline ends came to 9 bases. The CDR3 covers 12 residues.

CDR3 protein: CASSLRGLAGGVSTDTQYF. CDR3 nucleotides: TGTGCCAGCAGCTTGAGAGGACTAGCGGGGGGGGTAAGCACAGATACGCAGTATTTT. V and J are TRBV7-3 and TRBJ2-3, with 15 bases fitting TRBD2. J gave up 0 bases and V 3 bases, and 7 bases lay outside the gene matches. Germline CDR1 and CDR2: SGHTA and FQGTGA. There are 19 residues in the CDR3. The variable domain in full, with the rest retrieved from reference TRBV7-3 and TRBJ2-3, is GAGVSQTPSNKVTEKGKYVELRCDPISGHTALYWYRQSLGQGPEFLIYFQGTGAADDSGLPNDRFFAVRPEGSVSTLKIQRTERGDSAVYLCASSLRGLAGGVSTDTQYFGPGTRLTVL.

In DNA form, the CDR3 reads TGTGCCTGGAGCCAATGGGGAGTCGAGCAGTACTTC. This gives the protein CAWSQWGVEQYF. The genes are TRBV30 and TRBJ2-7, with D possibly being TRBD2 (5 bases). This CDR3 region has 12 residues. From germline, CDR1 is GTSNPN and CDR2 SVGIG (reference sequence). Trimming stripped 3 bases from V and 6 bases from J, with 12 bases between.

The chain carries TRBV7-3 and TRBJ1-1; weak D call: TRBD1 (5 bases). Germline values: CDR1 SGHTA, CDR2 FQGTGA. CDR3 length: 12 amino acids. Trimming took off 8 bases at V and 5 bases at J, with 12 bases between the two ends. CDR3 nucleotides: TGTGCCAGCCGGGGGGATTATACTGAAGCTTTCTTT. This translates into CASRGDYTEAFF.

V and J are TRBV7-3 and TRBJ2-5; D might be TRBD1 or TRBD2, each matching 6 bases. Trimming took off 2 bases at V and 9 bases at J, with 19 bases between the two ends. Per germline, CDR1 SGHTA and CDR2 FQGTGA. There are 15 residues in the CDR3. This CDR3 reads CASSLEGGAAVAQYF. The CDR3 coding sequence is TGTGCCAGCAGCTTAGAGGGGGGCGCCGCGGTGGCCCAGTACTTC.

This chain uses TRBV7-9 with TRBJ1-3, with D maybe TRBD1 (5 bases). This CDR3 contains 15 residues. CDR1 and CDR2 from the germline V gene are SEHNR and FQNEAQ (reference sequence). The V gene lost 4 bases and the J gene lost 0 bases, with 10 bases spanning the gap. CDR3 region: CASSSPGLSGNTIYF. Written as DNA, the CDR3 is TGTGCCAGCAGCTCCCCGGGACTCTCTGGAAACACCATATATTTT.

This clone came up once. J is TRBJ1-2 and V is TRBV6-1; unclear D gene. The germline V gene encodes CDR1 MNHNS and CDR2 SASEGT. Trimming removed 3 bases from V and 8 bases from J, with 7 bases in between. This CDR3 has 11 residues. CDR3 sequence: CASSEAGGYTF. Written as DNA, the CDR3 is TGTGCCAGCAGTGAGGCGGGAGGCTACACCTTC.

The chain has TRBV9 and TRBJ2-1; TRBD1 aligns across 7 bases. V gave up 0 bases and J gave up 6 bases; unmatched junction bases: 9. There are 16 residues in the CDR3. Germline V CDR1 and CDR2: SGDLS, YYNGEE. The CDR3 DNA follows: TGTGCCAGCAGCGTAGCTAGTACAGGGGCCGTCAATGAGCAGTTCTTC. Residues: CASSVASTGAVNEQFF. Full variable domain (outside the CDR3, taken from reference TRBV9 and TRBJ2-1): DSGVTQTPKHLITATGQRVTLRCSPRSGDLSVYWYQQSLDQGLQFLIQYYNGEERAKGNILERFSAQQFPDLHSELNLSSLELGDSALYFCASSVASTGAVNEQFFGPGTRLTVL.

CDR3 bases: TGTGCCAGCAGCTTAGACCGGTGGAATAATGAAAAACTGTTTTTT. Protein: CASSLDRWNNEKLFF. This sequence joins TRBV11-2 and TRBJ1-4, with D hard to call. Trimming removed 0 bases from V and 4 bases from J, with 9 bases in between. Per the germline V gene, CDR1 is SGHAT and CDR2 is FQNNGV. The CDR3 is 15 amino acids.

CDR3 sequence: CASSQTGNSYEQYF. The CDR3 DNA reads TGTGCCAGCAGCCAGACAGGGAACTCCTACGAGCAGTACTTC. V usage is TRBV5-4 and J usage is TRBJ2-7, with 7 bases matching TRBD1. Germline lookup yields CDR1 SGHNT and CDR2 YYREEE (reference sequence). With 4 bases clipped from V and 0 bases from J, the junction kept 4 bases outside the gene matches. This CDR3 region has 14 residues.

V gene TRBV6-4 combines with J gene TRBJ1-5, with unresolved D. This CDR3 is 13 amino acids long. Germline loops: CDR1 MRHNA, CDR2 SNTAGT. V was pared by 6 bases and J by 0 bases, with 6 bases between. In nucleotides, the CDR3 is TGTGCCAGCAGCGTATATAGCAATCAGCCCCAGCATTTT. Its protein is CASSVYSNQPQHF.

The rearrangement uses TRBV5-1 and TRBJ2-6; tentative D call: TRBD1 (6 bases). Germline V gene lookup returns CDR1 SGHRS and CDR2 YFSETQ. CDR3 length: 15 amino acids. V was trimmed by 3 bases and J by 4 bases, leaving 11 bases between them. DNA of the CDR3: TGCGCCAGCAGCTCAGCAGGGGCAGGGGCCAACGTCCTGACTTTC. This sequence encodes CASSSAGAGANVLTF.

This chain connects TRBV3-1 (or the pseudogene TRBV3-2) to TRBJ2-5, with 12 bases that match TRBD2. This CDR3 spans 16 amino acids. Germline V gene data show CDR1 as LGHDT and CDR2 as YNNKEL (reference sequence). Trimming at V came to 8 bases and at J to 2 bases, leaving 9 bases not matched to a gene. CDR3 coding DNA: TGTGCCAGCGGATCCTCTAGCGGGGGGGGACAAGAGACCCAGTACTTC. It specifies CASGSSSGGGQETQYF.